This is a list of T cell receptor beta chains from one sample in a study of regulatory T cells in long-lasting Graves disease. TCRdb reprocessed the multiplex PCR reads with MiXCR, giving one entry per CDR3 protein. The sample has roughly 500,000 distinct CDR3 sequences, roughly 22% seen once; the top ten hold 13%. The sequences come from peripheral blood mononuclear cells (PBMCs), collected when the disease was refractory, from a patient treated with antithyroid drugs. The origin of the receptors is a female donor with Graves disease. Both conserved end residues are part of each CDR3.

cdr3_length v_call cdr3_aa
14 TRBV28 CASSGTGAGNTIYF
13 TRBV20-1 CSAKTGGEETQYF
14 TRBV14 CASSQDQGRTEAFF
14 TRBV20-1 CSADGQGNTGELFF
16 TRBV7-3 CASSCRGTGGGETQYF
15 TRBV7-9 CASSLGGSVSQPQHF
14 TRBV29-1 CSAQGGLNTGELFF
14 TRBV30 CAWSRHRGQGAQYF
18 TRBV20-1 CSASLPGVYSTSNQPQHF
16 TRBV12-3/TRBV12-4 CASSLFSPGLGQPQHF
15 TRBV25-1 CASSPLKQGRTEAFF
12 TRBV10-3 CAISQGNTEAFF
15 TRBV6-1 CASSKDGNSNQPQHF
15 TRBV5-1 CASSDRTGRAVEQYF
16 TRBV5-1 CASSSSGQGDTYEQYF
13 TRBV7-9 CASSSAGDQPQHF
17 TRBV4-1 CASSQPARGHSNQPQHF
12 TRBV12-3/TRBV12-4 CASSSQGGELFF
15 TRBV7-2 CASSLVGTSYNEQFF
17 TRBV7-2 CASRQSSGGGRGETQYF
15 TRBV11-3 CASGGHKDPADEQYF
11 TRBV29-1 CSLGDYTEAFF
18 TRBV12-3/TRBV12-4 CASSHGNSRATSTDTQYF
14 TRBV29-1 CSVETGFSYNEQFF
17 TRBV20-1 CSARLAGVSRSSYEQYF
13 TRBV29-1 CSVEGHSGDEQYF
10 TRBV2 CASSVQTLHF
14 TRBV4-1 CASSPQIGAYEQYF